The source of this T cell receptor (beta chain) is a study of T cell changes during pregnancy in multiple sclerosis. From germline, CDR1 is SGHRS and CDR2 YFSETQ. Trimming pared 5 bases from V and 7 bases from J, leaving 9 bases between. This CDR3 is built from 12 residues. TCRdb's copy holds only in-frame clones and misses some; the assay was immunoSEQ multiplex PCR. There are 90,000 to 95,000 clones in the sample; approximately 90% occur only once, and around 0.93% lies in the top ten. Sequenced material: peripheral blood, taken before pregnancy. This chain links TRBV5-1 with TRBJ2-2; perhaps TRBD2 as D (6 bases). The sequence was collected from a female donor with multiple sclerosis, enrolled in a pregnancy study. The CDR3 DNA is TGCGCCAGCAGTCTCGGGAGCGGGGAGCTGTTTTTT. Protein product: CASSLGSGELFF. The full variable domain, completed using reference TRBV5-1 and TRBJ2-2, is KAGVTQTPRYLIKTRGQQVTLSCSPISGHRSVSWYQQTPGQGLQFLFEYFSETQRNKGNFPGRFSGRQFSNSRSEMNVSTLELGDSALYLCASSLGSGELFFGEGSRLTVL.